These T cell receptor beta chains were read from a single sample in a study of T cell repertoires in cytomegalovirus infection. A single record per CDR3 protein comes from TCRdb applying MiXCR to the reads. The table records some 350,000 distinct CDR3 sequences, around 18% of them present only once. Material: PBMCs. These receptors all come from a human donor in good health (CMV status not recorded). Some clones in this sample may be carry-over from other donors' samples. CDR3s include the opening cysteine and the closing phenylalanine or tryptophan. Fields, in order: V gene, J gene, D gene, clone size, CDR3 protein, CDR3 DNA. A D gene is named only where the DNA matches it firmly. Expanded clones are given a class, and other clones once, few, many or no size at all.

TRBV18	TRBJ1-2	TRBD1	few	CASSPAGTGTYGYTF	TGTGCCAGCTCACCTGCCGGGACAGGGACCTATGGCTACACCTTC
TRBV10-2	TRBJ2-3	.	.	CASRGTSGPDTQYF	TGCGCCAGCCGAGGGACTTCGGGCCCAGATACGCAGTATTTT
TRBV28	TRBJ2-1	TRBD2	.	CAGGSISSLRGDIFNEQFF	TGTGCCGGGGGATCTATTTCGAGCCTCCGGGGGGATATTTTCAATGAGCAGTTCTTC
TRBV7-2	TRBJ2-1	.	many	CASSLRDNEQFF	TGTGCCAGCAGCCTCCGGGACAATGAGCAGTTCTTC
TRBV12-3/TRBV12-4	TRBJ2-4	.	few	CASSLRGRPKNIQYF	TGTGCCAGCAGTTTACGGGGGCGCCCCAAAAACATTCAGTACTTC
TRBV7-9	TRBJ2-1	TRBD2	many	CASSLGWSGGASFHEQFF	TGTGCCAGCAGCTTAGGATGGAGCGGGGGGGCCTCGTTCCATGAGCAGTTCTTC
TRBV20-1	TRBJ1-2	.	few	CSVQAGPDYGYTF	TGCAGTGTGCAAGCAGGCCCGGACTATGGCTACACCTTC
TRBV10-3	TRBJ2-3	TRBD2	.	CAARAGGPPDTQYF	TGTGCCGCAAGAGCGGGGGGCCCCCCAGATACGCAGTATTTT
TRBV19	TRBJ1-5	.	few	CASSIVWDQPQHF	TGTGCCAGTAGTATAGTGTGGGATCAGCCCCAGCATTTT
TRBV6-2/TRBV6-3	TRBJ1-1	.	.	CASNPHAFRGTEAFF	TGTGCCAGCAACCCGCACGCGTTTCGGGGCACTGAAGCTTTCTTT
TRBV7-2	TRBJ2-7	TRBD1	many	CASSLSRTGGLSEQYF	TGTGCCAGCAGCTTAAGTAGGACAGGGGGCCTCTCCGAGCAGTACTTC
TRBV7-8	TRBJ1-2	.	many	CASSPGGSGANYGYTF	TGTGCCAGCAGCCCGGGGGGTTCCGGGGCTAACTATGGCTACACCTTC
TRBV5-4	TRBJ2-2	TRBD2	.	CASSHVAGGRTGELFF	TGTGCCAGCAGCCACGTAGCGGGGGGGCGAACCGGGGAGCTGTTTTTT
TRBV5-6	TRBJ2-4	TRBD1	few	CASSFAARQGVGKNIQYF	TGTGCCAGCAGTTTTGCGGCTAGACAGGGGGTTGGCAAAAACATTCAGTACTTC
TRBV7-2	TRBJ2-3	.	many	CASNPGTYTDTQYF	TGTGCCAGCAACCCCGGGACTTACACAGATACGCAGTATTTT
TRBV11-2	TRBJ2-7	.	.	CASSSEEGYYEQYF	TGTGCCAGCAGCTCCGAGGAGGGGTACTACGAGCAGTACTTC
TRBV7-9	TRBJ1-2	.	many	CASSLSPDYTNYGYTF	TGTGCCAGCAGCTTAAGTCCGGACTATACTAACTATGGCTACACCTTC
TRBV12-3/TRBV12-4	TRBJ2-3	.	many	CASSFYRGSVTQYF	TGTGCCAGCAGTTTTTATCGGGGGTCAGTTACGCAGTATTTT
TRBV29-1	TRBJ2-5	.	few	CSVVAGGGTRLRTQYF	TGCAGCGTCGTCGCAGGAGGCGGGACCCGGCTGAGGACCCAGTACTTC
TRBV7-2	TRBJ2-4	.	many	CASSLGGVIKNIQYF	TGTGCCAGCAGCTTAGGAGGGGTAATCAAAAACATTCAGTACTTC
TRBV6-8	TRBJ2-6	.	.	CATRGPGANVLTF	TGTGCCACTAGAGGCCCTGGGGCCAACGTCCTGACTTTC
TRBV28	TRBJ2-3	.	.	CASSLRDGRSTQYF	TGTGCCAGCAGTTTACGGGACGGAAGGAGTACGCAGTATTTT
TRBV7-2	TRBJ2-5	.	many	CASSAGTKETQYF	TGTGCCAGCAGCGCCGGGACGAAGGAGACCCAGTACTTC
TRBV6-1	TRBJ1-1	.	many	CASSEMGLETEAFF	TGTGCCAGCAGTGAAATGGGTCTGGAAACTGAAGCTTTCTTT
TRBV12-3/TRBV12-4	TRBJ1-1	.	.	CASSISRGEAFF	TGTGCCAGCAGTATTTCGAGGGGAGAAGCTTTCTTT
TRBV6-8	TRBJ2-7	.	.	CASSYSDTVYEQYF	TGTGCCAGCAGTTACTCTGACACGGTTTACGAGCAGTACTTC
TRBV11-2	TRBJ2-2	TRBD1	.	CASSKTGTPGELFF	TGTGCCAGCAGCAAGACAGGGACCCCCGGGGAGCTGTTTTTT
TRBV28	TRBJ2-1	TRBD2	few	CASSFGALAGISYNEQFF	TGTGCCAGCAGTTTCGGGGCCCTAGCGGGGATCTCCTACAATGAGCAGTTCTTC
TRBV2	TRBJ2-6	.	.	CASTGESGANVLTF	TGTGCCAGCACAGGAGAATCTGGGGCCAACGTCCTGACTTTC